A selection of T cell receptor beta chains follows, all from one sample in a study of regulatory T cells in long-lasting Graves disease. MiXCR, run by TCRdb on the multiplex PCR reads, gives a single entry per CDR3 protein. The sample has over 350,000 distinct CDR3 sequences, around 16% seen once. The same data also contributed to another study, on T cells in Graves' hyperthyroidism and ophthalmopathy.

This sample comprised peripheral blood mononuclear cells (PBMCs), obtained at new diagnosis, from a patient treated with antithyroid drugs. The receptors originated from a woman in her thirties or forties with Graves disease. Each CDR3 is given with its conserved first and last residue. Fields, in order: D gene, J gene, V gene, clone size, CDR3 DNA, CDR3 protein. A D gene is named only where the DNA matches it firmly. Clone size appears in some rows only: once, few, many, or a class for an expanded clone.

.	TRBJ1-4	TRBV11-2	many	TGTGCCAGCAGCCAGGACAGTCTGTATGAAAAACTGTTTTTT	CASSQDSLYEKLFF
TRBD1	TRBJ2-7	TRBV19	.	TGTGCCACGGGGACAGGGATACCCTACGAGCAGTACTTC	CATGTGIPYEQYF
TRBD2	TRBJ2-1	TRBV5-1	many	TGCGCCAGCACCCTGTTGGGACTAGCGGAGAGAATTGAGCAGTTCTTC	CASTLLGLAERIEQFF
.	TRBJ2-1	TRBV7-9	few	TGTGCCAGCAGCCCTTACGGGGGAATACGCTCCTACAATGAGCAGTTCTTC	CASSPYGGIRSYNEQFF
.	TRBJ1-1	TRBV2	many	TGTGCCAGCAGAGGCTTGAGGGGGGACACTGAAGCTTTCTTT	CASRGLRGDTEAFF
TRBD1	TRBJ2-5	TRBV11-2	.	TGTGCCAGCACCGGGACAGGGTTAAGTTTCGAGACCCAGTACTTC	CASTGTGLSFETQYF
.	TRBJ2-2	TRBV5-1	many	TGCGCCAGCAGCCCCCGTGTTAGCAGTTCGAACACCGGGGAGCTGTTTTTT	CASSPRVSSSNTGELFF
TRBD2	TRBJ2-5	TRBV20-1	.	TGCAGTGCTGAGCGGACTAGCGGGATCCAAGAGACCCAGTACTTC	CSAERTSGIQETQYF
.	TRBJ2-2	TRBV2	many	TGTGCCAGCAGTGAATTAGACCTCACCGGGGAGCTGTTTTTT	CASSELDLTGELFF
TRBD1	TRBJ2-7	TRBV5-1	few	TGCGCCAGCAGCTTGGGTGGTGGACAGGCCAACTACGAGCAGTACTTC	CASSLGGGQANYEQYF
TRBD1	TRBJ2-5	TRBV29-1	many	TGCAGCGTGGCCCAGGACAGGGCCTCGGGGGAGACCCAGTACTTC	CSVAQDRASGETQYF
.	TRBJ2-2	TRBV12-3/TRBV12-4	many	TGTGCCAGCAGTTTTTACGTGAGGAACACCGGGGAGCTGTTTTTT	CASSFYVRNTGELFF
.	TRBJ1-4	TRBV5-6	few	TGTGCCAGCAGCGAAATGACCCAGTCCATCAGTGAAAAACTGTTTTTT	CASSEMTQSISEKLFF
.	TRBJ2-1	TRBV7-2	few	TGTGCCAGCAGCTTCCGGACTGGCGGGGAGCAGTTCTTC	CASSFRTGGEQFF
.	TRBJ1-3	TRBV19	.	TGTGCCAGTACCCCCACCCAGGGACGTGGAAACACCATATATTTT	CASTPTQGRGNTIYF
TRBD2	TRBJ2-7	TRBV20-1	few	TGCAGTGCTTCAAGCGGGAGCACCTCCTACGAGCAGTACTTC	CSASSGSTSYEQYF
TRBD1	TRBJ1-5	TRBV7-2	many	TGTGCCAGCAGCTCGGACAGGAGCTTAGGCCAGCCCCAGCATTTT	CASSSDRSLGQPQHF
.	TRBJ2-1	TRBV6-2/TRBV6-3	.	TGTGCCAGCAGTCGCCACTTGGTGAGCTCCTACAATGAGCAGTTCTTC	CASSRHLVSSYNEQFF
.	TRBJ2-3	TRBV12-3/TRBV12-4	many	TGTGCCACCGGGATTCGGCAGGGTTCAGATACGCAGTATTTT	CATGIRQGSDTQYF
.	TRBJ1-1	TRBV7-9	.	TGTGCCAGCAGCTTAGTTCTCGGGGGGCGCGCTGAAGCTTTCTTT	CASSLVLGGRAEAFF
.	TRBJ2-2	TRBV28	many	TGTGCCAGCAGTTTTTCGGCCGGGGAGCTGTTTTTT	CASSFSAGELFF
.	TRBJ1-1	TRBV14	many	TGTGCCAGCAGCCAAGTACTCTGGAACACTGAAGCTTTCTTT	CASSQVLWNTEAFF
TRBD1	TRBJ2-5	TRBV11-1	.	TGTGCCAGCAGCTACGGACAGGCACAAGAGACCCAGTACTTC	CASSYGQAQETQYF
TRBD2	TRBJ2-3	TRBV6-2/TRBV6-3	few	TGTGCCAGCAGTGAGAGGATATTGGGGACTAGCGGGCGTAGCACAGATACGCAGTATTTT	CASSERILGTSGRSTDTQYF
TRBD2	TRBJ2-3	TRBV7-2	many	TGTGCCAGCAGCTTAGGTGTAGCGGGAGTGTTGGACACGCAGTATTTT	CASSLGVAGVLDTQYF
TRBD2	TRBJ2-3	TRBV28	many	TGTGCCAGCAGTCCCGTAAGGGGAGCGGGAAAGGGAAACACAGATACGCAGTATTTT	CASSPVRGAGKGNTDTQYF
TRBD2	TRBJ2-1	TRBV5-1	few	TGCGCCAGCAGCTTGGGGACTAGCGGGAGGGTGTCCTACAATGAGCAGTTCTTC	CASSLGTSGRVSYNEQFF
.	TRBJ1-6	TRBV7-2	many	TGTGCCAGCAGCTTAGTGGGGGGGGCTGATTCACCCCTCCACTTT	CASSLVGGADSPLHF
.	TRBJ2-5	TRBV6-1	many	TGTGCCAGCAGTGAAGTAGTCTGGGACTGGGGCCAAGAGACCCAGTACTTC	CASSEVVWDWGQETQYF
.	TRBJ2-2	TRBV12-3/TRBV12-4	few	TGTGCCAGCACCTCGACAGGGACAGAGCACACCGGGGGGCTGTTTTTT	CASTSTGTEHTGGLFF
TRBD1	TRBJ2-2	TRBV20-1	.	TGCAGTGCTACGGATGACAGGGACACCGGGGAGCTGTTTTTT	CSATDDRDTGELFF
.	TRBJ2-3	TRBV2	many	TGTGCCAGCACTTCAGGGGCCTTTCGCACAGATACGCAGTATTTT	CASTSGAFRTDTQYF
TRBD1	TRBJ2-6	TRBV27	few	TGTGCCAGCAGTTTACGGGCACTGGGGACAGGAGACTCTGGGGCCAACGTCCTGACTTTC	CASSLRALGTGDSGANVLTF
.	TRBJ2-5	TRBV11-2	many	TGTGCCAGCAGCTTAGAAGGCCAAGAGACCCAGTACTTC	CASSLEGQETQYF
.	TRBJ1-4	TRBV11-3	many	TGTGCCAGCAGCTCAGAGAGGGTCGGCGAAAAACTGTTTTTT	CASSSERVGEKLFF
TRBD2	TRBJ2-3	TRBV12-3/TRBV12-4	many	TGTGCCAGCAGTTGGGGAGGGCAAGGAGATACGCAGTATTTT	CASSWGGQGDTQYF
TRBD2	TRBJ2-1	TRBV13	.	TGTGCCAGCAGCTGGACTAGCGGTGAGCAGTTCTTC	CASSWTSGEQFF
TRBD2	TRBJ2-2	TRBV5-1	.	TGCGCCAGCAGCACGGGACTAGCGGGAGGTCGGACCGGGGAGCTGTTTTTT	CASSTGLAGGRTGELFF
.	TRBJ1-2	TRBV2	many	TGTGCCAGCAGTGAAGCAGAAGAGTATGGCTACACCTTC	CASSEAEEYGYTF
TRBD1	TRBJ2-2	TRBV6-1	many	TGTGCCAGCAGCACTGAGGGGGCTAACGGGGAGCTGTTTTTT	CASSTEGANGELFF
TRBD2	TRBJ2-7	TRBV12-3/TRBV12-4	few	TGTGCCAGCAGTAATAGCGGGACCACCTACGAGCAGTACTTC	CASSNSGTTYEQYF
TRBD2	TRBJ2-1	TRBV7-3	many	TGTGCCAGCAGCTCCTCCGGGACTAGCGGTGAGCAGTTCTTC	CASSSSGTSGEQFF
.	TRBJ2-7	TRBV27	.	TGTGCCAGCAGTTTAGGGATCAACGGCGAGCAGTACTTC	CASSLGINGEQYF
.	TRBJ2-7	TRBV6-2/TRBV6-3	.	TGTGCCAGCAGTTACGACAACAGGGCCCCCTACGAGCAGTACTTC	CASSYDNRAPYEQYF
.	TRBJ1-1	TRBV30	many	TGTGCCTGGAGTGGGCGGTCCTTCGCTGAAGCTTTCTTT	CAWSGRSFAEAFF
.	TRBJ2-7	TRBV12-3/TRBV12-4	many	TGTGCCAGCGCGGGACCAATGTCCTCCTACGAGCAGTACTTC	CASAGPMSSYEQYF
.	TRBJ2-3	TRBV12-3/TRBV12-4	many	TGTGCCAGCAGTTCCTCGGCGTTAGGCACAGATACGCAGTATTTT	CASSSSALGTDTQYF
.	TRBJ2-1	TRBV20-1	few	TGCAGTGCTAGTCAAGGGCGCGGGGATGAGCAGTTCTTC	CSASQGRGDEQFF
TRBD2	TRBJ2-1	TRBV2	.	TGTGCCAGCAGCCAAATTAGGACTAGCGGCTCTGAGCAGTTCTTC	CASSQIRTSGSEQFF
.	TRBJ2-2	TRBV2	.	TGTGCCAGCAGTCAGGGTTGGACCGGGGAGCTGTTTTTT	CASSQGWTGELFF
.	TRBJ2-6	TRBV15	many	TGTGCCACCAGCAGAGATCGGGCAGGGGCCAACGTCCTGACTTTC	CATSRDRAGANVLTF
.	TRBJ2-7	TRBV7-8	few	TGTGCCAGCAGCCCCCCCCAGGACGAGCAGTACTTC	CASSPPQDEQYF
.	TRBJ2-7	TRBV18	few	TGTGCCAGCTCTCGGGTGGATCGGGACTACGAGCAGTACTTC	CASSRVDRDYEQYF
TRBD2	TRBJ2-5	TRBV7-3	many	TGTGCCAGCAGCATGACTAGCCCAGAGACCCAGTACTTC	CASSMTSPETQYF
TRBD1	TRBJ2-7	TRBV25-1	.	TGTGTCAACCCCGACAGGGCCTACGAGCAGTACTTC	CVNPDRAYEQYF
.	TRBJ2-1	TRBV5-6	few	TGTGCCAGCAGACTGTGGGGCAGCTCCTACAATGAGCAGTTCTTC	CASRLWGSSYNEQFF
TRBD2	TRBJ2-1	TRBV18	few	TGTGCCAGCTCTCCCTATACCATAGCGGGAGGTGTCGGCAATGAGCAGTTCTTC	CASSPYTIAGGVGNEQFF
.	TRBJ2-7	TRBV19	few	TGTGCCAGTAGTATAGTTGGTAGCGGCTCCTACGAGCAGTACTTC	CASSIVGSGSYEQYF
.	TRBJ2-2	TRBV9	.	TGTGCCAGCAGCGTAGGCTCGGTTTACACCGGGGAGCTGTTTTTT	CASSVGSVYTGELFF